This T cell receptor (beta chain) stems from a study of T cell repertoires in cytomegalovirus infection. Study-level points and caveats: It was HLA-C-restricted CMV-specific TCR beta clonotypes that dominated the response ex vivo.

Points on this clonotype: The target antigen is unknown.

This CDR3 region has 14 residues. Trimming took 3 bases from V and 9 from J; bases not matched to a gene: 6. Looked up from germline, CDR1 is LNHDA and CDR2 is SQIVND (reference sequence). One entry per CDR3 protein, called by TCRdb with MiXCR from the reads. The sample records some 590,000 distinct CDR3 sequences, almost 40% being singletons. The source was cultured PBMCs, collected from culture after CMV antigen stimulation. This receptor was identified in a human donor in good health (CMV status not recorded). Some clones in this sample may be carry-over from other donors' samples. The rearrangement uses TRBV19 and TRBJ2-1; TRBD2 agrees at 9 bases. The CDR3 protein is CASSIVAGEGEQFF. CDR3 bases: TGTGCCAGTAGTATTGTAGCGGGAGAAGGTGAGCAGTTCTTC.